This is a list of T cell receptor beta chains from one sample in a study of shared clonotypes between healthy human individuals. The data were produced by immunoSEQ multiplex PCR, yet TCRdb's version contains in-frame clones alone and is incomplete. The table shows under 2,500,000 clones, with approximately 94% occurring only once. The specimen sequenced was naive CD4+ T cells sorted from blood. The receptors were gathered from a man aged 18 to 30 in good health. The CDR3 runs from the conserved cysteine through the conserved F or W. The D gene is left open where the match is weak. The size of a clone is reported for some rows only, either as once, few or many, or as a class for expanded clones.

14	TRBV7-8	TRBD1	TRBJ2-7	NA	TGTGCCAGCAGCACACGGGACAGTAGCTACGAGCAGTACTTC	CASSTRDSSYEQYF
14	TRBV6-5	TRBD1	TRBJ1-5	NA	TGTGCCAGCAGTGACAGGGGGCGGAATCAGCCCCAGCATTTT	CASSDRGRNQPQHF
13	TRBV6-6	TRBD2	TRBJ2-5	NA	TGTGCCAGCAGCTGGGGGGGGCAAGAGACCCAGTACTTC	CASSWGGQETQYF
15	TRBV11-2	TRBD1	TRBJ2-7	NA	TGTGCCAGCAGCAGAGGGACAGGGGGTTCCTACGAGCAGTACTTC	CASSRGTGGSYEQYF
13	TRBV19	TRBD1	TRBJ1-2	NA	TGTGCCAGTTCTCCAGGGGGCCTAGATGGCTACACCTTC	CASSPGGLDGYTF
16	TRBV5-4	TRBD1	TRBJ2-1	NA	TGTGCCAGCAGCCGGCTACAGGGGGGCTCCTACAATGAGCAGTTCTTC	CASSRLQGGSYNEQFF
15	TRBV30	TRBD2	TRBJ2-1	NA	TGTGCCTGGAGCCCCGGCCTAGCGGGACGGAATGAGCAGTTCTTC	CAWSPGLAGRNEQFF
14	TRBV7-3	TRBD2	TRBJ2-3	few	TGTGCCAGCAGCTTTGGGACTAGATCAGATACGCAGTATTTT	CASSFGTRSDTQYF
13	TRBV6-4	NA	TRBJ1-6	NA	TGTGCCAGCAGTGAAGAGGGGGGCTCACCCCTCCACTTT	CASSEEGGSPLHF
14	TRBV6-5	NA	TRBJ2-7	NA	TGTGCCAGCAGTCCATGGGACCGCCCATACGAGCAGTACTTC	CASSPWDRPYEQYF
15	TRBV30	TRBD2	TRBJ2-3	NA	TGTGCCTGGAGTCTTAGCGGGGACAGCACAGATACGCAGTATTTT	CAWSLSGDSTDTQYF
15	TRBV11-2	TRBD2	TRBJ2-7	NA	TGTGCCAGCAGCTTAGAAGCGGGATTAACCTACGAGCAGTACTTC	CASSLEAGLTYEQYF
12	TRBV11-2	NA	TRBJ2-7	NA	TGTGCCAGCAGCTTAGCACCCCGCGAGCAGTACTTC	CASSLAPREQYF
15	TRBV9	NA	TRBJ1-1	NA	TGTGCCAGCAGCCGAGAGGGGGGGCTCTTCGCTGAAGCTTTCTTT	CASSREGGLFAEAFF
16	TRBV27	TRBD1	TRBJ2-1	NA	TGTGCCAGCACCTCTCAACCCGGGACAGCCTACAATGAGCAGTTCTTC	CASTSQPGTAYNEQFF
14	TRBV6-5	NA	TRBJ2-3	NA	TGTGCCAGCAGCCGTTCGTTCGGCACAGATACGCAGTATTTT	CASSRSFGTDTQYF
17	TRBV27	TRBD1	TRBJ1-2	NA	TGTGCCAGCAGTCCCAGGGGGAGCACAACTTTTAACTATGGCTACACCTTC	CASSPRGSTTFNYGYTF
19	TRBV5-1	TRBD2	TRBJ2-1	NA	TGCGCCAGCAGCTGGACTAGCGGGAGCTTTATGAGCTCCTACAATGAGCAGTTCTTC	CASSWTSGSFMSSYNEQFF
14	TRBV28	TRBD1	TRBJ1-5	NA	TGTGCCAGCAGTCGCGACAGGGGGAATCAGCCCCAGCATTTT	CASSRDRGNQPQHF
15	TRBV28	NA	TRBJ1-5	NA	TGTGCCAGCAGTTTATCAGGGGCCTCCAATCAGCCCCAGCATTTT	CASSLSGASNQPQHF
15	TRBV5-1	NA	TRBJ2-7	NA	TGCGCCAGCAGGCCAACAGGGCAGAGCTCCTACGAGCAGTACTTC	CASRPTGQSSYEQYF
19	TRBV5-5	TRBD1	TRBJ2-1	NA	TGTGCCAGCAGCTTGGAAGACAGGGGGCCTACTAGCGCCCGAAATGAGCAGTTCTTC	CASSLEDRGPTSARNEQFF
15	TRBV29-1	NA	TRBJ2-5	NA	TGCAGCGTTGAGCGCTGGGAGGATGGGGGAGAGACCCAGTACTTC	CSVERWEDGGETQYF
18	TRBV5-1	TRBD2	TRBJ2-3	NA	TGCGCCAGCAGCCTAGGACTAGCGGGAGGGTCCAGCACAGATACGCAGTATTTT	CASSLGLAGGSSTDTQYF
14	TRBV30	TRBD2	TRBJ2-7	NA	TGTGCCTGGAGTGGCCTAGCGGGGCCCTACGAGCAGTACTTC	CAWSGLAGPYEQYF
17	TRBV9	NA	TRBJ1-3	NA	TGTGCCAGCAGCCCCACTGGAGGGGTTACCTTCGGAAACACCATATATTTT	CASSPTGGVTFGNTIYF
15	TRBV7-9	NA	TRBJ2-3	NA	TGTGCCAGCAGCTCGAGACTTGCTAGCACAGATACGCAGTATTTT	CASSSRLASTDTQYF
15	TRBV7-9	NA	TRBJ2-7	NA	TGTGCCAGCAGCTTAGATAGGAACTCTCCCTACGAGCAGTACTTC	CASSLDRNSPYEQYF